This T cell receptor beta chain was sequenced during a study of blood T cell repertoires in COVID-19. At the level of the study: The United States, Italy and Spain provided the acute and convalescent COVID-19 samples. PBMCs, B-cell-depleted T cells, or T cells were the source of the cDNA or gDNA that made up the material.

Method: immunoSEQ multiplex PCR; TCRdb's copy keeps in-frame clones and lacks some. The sample consists of under 250,000 clones, 70% to 90% of them appearing once. Germline V gene sequence: CDR1 LNHDA, CDR2 SQIVND (reference sequence). The V end was cut by 3 bases, the J end by 8 bases, with 13 bases between. The CDR3 extends over 14 amino acids. The age range of participants was 18 to 89 years, with residence in about two dozen US areas. Symptom resolution, clearance, or two negative PCRs marked the recovered donors of Cohort 3. This chain joins TRBV19 and TRBJ1-4; D perhaps matches TRBD1 (6 bases). The origin of this receptor is a man aged 25 to 40 who had recovered from COVID-19. What was sequenced was PBMCs or T cells enriched from blood (not recorded which). This chain's CDR3 is CASSIGRGSEKLFF. The CDR3 DNA reads as TGTGCCAGTAGTATCGGCAGGGGCAGCGAAAAACTGTTTTTT.